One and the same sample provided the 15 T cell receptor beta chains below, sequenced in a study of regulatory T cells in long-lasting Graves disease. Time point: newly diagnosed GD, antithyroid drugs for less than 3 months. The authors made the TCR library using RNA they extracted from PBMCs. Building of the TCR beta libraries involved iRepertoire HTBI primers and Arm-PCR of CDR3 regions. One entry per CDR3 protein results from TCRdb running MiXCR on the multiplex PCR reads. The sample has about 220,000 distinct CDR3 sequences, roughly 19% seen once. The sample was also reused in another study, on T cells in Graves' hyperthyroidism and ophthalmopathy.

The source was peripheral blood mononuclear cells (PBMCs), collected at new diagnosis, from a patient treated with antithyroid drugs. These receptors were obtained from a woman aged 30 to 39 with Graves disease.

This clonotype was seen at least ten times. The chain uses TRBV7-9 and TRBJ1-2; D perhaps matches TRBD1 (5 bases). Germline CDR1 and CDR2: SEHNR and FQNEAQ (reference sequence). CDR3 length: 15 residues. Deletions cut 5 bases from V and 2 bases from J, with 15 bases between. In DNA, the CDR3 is TGTGCCAGCAGCCCCCAGGGACGGTTGAACTATGGCTACACCTTC. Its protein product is CASSPQGRLNYGYTF. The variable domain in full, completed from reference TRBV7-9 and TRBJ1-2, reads DTGVSQNPRHKITKRGQNVTFRCDPISEHNRLYWYRQTLGQGPEFLTYFQNEAQLEKSRLLSDRFSAERPKGSFSTLEIQRTEQGDSAMYLCASSPQGRLNYGYTFGSGTRLTVV.

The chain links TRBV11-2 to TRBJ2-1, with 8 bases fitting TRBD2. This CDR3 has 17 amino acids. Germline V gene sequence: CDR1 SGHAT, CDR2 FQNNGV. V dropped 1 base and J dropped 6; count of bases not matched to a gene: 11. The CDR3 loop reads CASSLGITGLESNEQFF. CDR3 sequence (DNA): TGTGCCAGCAGCTTAGGGATCACGGGACTAGAGTCCAATGAGCAGTTCTTC.

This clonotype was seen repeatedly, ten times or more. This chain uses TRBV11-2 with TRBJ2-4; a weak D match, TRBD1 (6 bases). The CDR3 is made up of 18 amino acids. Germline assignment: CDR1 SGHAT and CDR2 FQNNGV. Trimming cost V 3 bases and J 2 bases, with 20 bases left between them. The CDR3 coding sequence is TGTGCCAGCAGCTTCCCGAAACAGGGCCCTGGGTCCAAAAACATTCAGTACTTC. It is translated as CASSFPKQGPGSKNIQYF.

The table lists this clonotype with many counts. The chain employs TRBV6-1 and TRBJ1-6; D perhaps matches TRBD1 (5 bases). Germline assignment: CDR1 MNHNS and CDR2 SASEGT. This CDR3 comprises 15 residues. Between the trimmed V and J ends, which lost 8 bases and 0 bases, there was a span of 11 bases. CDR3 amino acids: CASERGSSYNSPLHF. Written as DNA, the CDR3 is TGTGCCAGCGAGAGGGGTAGCTCCTATAATTCACCCCTCCACTTT.

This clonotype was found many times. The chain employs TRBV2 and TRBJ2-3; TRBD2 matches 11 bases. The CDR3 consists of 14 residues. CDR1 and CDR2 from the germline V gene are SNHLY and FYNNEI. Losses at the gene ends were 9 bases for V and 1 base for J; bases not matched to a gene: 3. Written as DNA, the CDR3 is TGTGCCAGTTTGACTAGCGGGGGCACAGATACGCAGTATTTT. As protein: CASLTSGGTDTQYF.

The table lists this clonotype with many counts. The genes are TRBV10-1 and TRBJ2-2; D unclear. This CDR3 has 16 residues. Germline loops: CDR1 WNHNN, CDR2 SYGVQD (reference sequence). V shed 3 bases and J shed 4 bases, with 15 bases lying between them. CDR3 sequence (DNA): TGCGCCAGCAGTGATCGGCCCAGTTTACCCACCGGGGAGCTGTTTTTT. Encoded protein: CASSDRPSLPTGELFF.

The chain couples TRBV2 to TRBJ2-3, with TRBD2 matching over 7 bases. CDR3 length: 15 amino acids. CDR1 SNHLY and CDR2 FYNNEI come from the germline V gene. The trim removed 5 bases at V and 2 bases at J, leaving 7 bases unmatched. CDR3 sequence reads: CASSLRDYSTDTQYF. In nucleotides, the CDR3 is TGTGCCAGCAGTCTACGGGACTATTCCACAGATACGCAGTATTTT.

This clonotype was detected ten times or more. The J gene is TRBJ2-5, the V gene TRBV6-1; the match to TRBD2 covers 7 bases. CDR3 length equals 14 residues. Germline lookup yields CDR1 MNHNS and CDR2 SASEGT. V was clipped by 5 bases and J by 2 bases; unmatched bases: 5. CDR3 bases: TGTGCCAGCAGTCCCAGGGAGGGGCAAGAGACCCAGTACTTC. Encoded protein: CASSPREGQETQYF.

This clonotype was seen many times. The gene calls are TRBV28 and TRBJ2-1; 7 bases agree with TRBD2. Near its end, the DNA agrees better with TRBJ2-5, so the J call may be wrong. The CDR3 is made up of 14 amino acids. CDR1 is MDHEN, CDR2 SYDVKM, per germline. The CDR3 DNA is TGTGCCAGCAGATTTGGGGGGGAAACAGAGACCCAGTACTTC. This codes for CASRFGGETETQYF.

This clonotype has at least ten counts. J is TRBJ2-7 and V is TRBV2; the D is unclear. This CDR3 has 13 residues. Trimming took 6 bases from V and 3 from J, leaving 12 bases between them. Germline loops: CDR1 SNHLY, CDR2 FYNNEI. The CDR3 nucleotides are TGTGCCAGCAGATTTAGACAACTCTACGAGCAGTACTTC. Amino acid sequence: CASRFRQLYEQYF.

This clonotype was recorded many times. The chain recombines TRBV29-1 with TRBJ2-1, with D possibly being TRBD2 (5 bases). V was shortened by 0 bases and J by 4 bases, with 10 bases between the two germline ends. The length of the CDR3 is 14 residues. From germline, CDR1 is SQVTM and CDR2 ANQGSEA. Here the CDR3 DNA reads TGCAGCGTTGAAGATCCTAGCACATACAATGAGCAGTTCTTC. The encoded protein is CSVEDPSTYNEQFF.

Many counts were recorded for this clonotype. The CDR3 protein is CASSYSRQGPTNYGYTF. In DNA form, the CDR3 reads TGTGCCAGCAGTTACTCCAGACAGGGCCCGACTAACTATGGCTACACCTTC. The chain links TRBV6-5 to TRBJ1-2; 7 nucleotides align to TRBD1. The CDR3 contains 17 residues. V shed 0 bases, J shed 0 bases, and the junction held 7 bases outside the gene matches. Germline CDR1 reads MNHEY; CDR2 reads SVGAGI.

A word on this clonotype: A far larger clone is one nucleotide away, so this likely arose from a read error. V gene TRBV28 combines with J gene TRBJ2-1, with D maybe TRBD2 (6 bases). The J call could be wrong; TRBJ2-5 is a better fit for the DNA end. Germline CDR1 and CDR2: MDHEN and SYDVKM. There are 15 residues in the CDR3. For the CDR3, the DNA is TGTGCCAGCAGTCTCAATGGGGGGTACCAAGAGGCCCAGTACTTC. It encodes CASSLNGGYQEAQYF.

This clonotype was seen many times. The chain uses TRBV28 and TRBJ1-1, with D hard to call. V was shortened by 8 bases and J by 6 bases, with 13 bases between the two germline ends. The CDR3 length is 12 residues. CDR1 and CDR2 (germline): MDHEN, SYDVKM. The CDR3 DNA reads TGTGCCAGCGGGGTTGGGTGGCCTGAAGCTTTCTTT. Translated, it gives CASGVGWPEAFF.

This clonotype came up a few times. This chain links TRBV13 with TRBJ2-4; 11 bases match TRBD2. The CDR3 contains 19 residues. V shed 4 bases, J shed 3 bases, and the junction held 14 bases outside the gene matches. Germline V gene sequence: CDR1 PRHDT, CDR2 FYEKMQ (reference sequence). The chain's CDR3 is CASSYRLAGLLYGKNIQYF. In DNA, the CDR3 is TGTGCCAGCAGCTATCGACTAGCGGGGTTACTCTACGGCAAAAACATTCAGTACTTC.